This T cell receptor beta chain was obtained from a study of stem cell transplantation in POMP-related autoinflammatory disease. PRAID featured immunodeficiency plus autoinflammation. Comment on this clone: Its antigen is as yet unknown.

The germline V gene encodes CDR1 SGHNT and CDR2 YENEEA. V trimming: 0 bases; J trimming: 3 bases; junction bases outside the gene matches: 1. The CDR3 loop spans 15 amino acids. Assay used: immunoSEQ multiplex PCR; TCRdb lists only in-frame clones, some missing. The data hold 8,500 to 10,000 clones, with about four fifths observed a single time. General study results and limits: Across all analyzed T-cell subsets, patients with PRAID tended toward reduced diversity and increased clonality.

The receptor was derived from a human patient with POMP-related autoinflammation and immune dysregulation (PRAID). The graft donor may account for some of the T cells. The gene calls are TRBV11-3 and TRBJ2-1; 8 nucleotides align to TRBD2. The sequencing here drew on CD4+ T cells from PBMCs, taken after stem cell transplantation. The CDR3 loop reads CASSLERGDYNEQFF. For the CDR3, the DNA is TGTGCCAGCAGCTTAGAGCGGGGGGACTACAATGAGCAGTTCTTC.